What follows is one TCR beta chain and its context. These data belong to a study of blood T cell repertoires in COVID-19. Cohort placement rested on clinical history that participants reported themselves. The CDR3 is 15 residues long. V lost 8 bases and J 1 base, leaving 15 bases between the germline ends. Looked up from germline, CDR1 is MNHEY and CDR2 is SMNVEV (reference sequence). The authors' processing: Cell counts per sample came from amplifying reference gene primers. TCRdb's table, derived via immunoSEQ multiplex PCR, lists solely in-frame clones and lacks some. V and J calls and clone size are copied from that table; D and trimming were computed from the DNA. This sample has approximately 440,000 clones, with 90% found just once.

The source material was PBMCs or T cells enriched from blood (not recorded which). The J gene is TRBJ2-1, the V gene TRBV27; D may be TRBD2 (6 bases). This TCR was sampled from a man aged 18 to 35 who had recovered from COVID-19. The CDR3 protein is CASGEDSNSYNEQFF. The CDR3 DNA reads TGTGCCAGCGGGGAGGATAGCAATTCCTACAATGAGCAGTTCTTC.